A selection of T cell receptor beta chains follows, all from one sample in a study of cytomegalovirus exposure and HLA in healthy donors. Profiled with immunoSEQ multiplex PCR; TCRdb holds only in-frame clones, not every one. The sample includes under 200,000 clones, over 75% of them seen just once. Sequencing input: PBMCs. The receptors stem from a human donor in good health. The CDR3 runs from the conserved cysteine through the conserved F or W. A D gene is named only where the DNA matches it firmly. For some rows the clone size is stated as once, few or many, or as a class when expanded; others skip it.

clone_size	j_call	d_call	v_call	cdr3_nt	cdr3_aa
.	TRBJ1-1	TRBD1	TRBV19	TGTGCCAGTAGTCCCGTCTTCGGACAGGGTGGCGCTGAAGCTTTCTTT	CASSPVFGQGGAEAFF
.	TRBJ1-1	TRBD1	TRBV2	TGTGCCAGCAGTGGGGACAGAGACACTGAAGCTTTCTTT	CASSGDRDTEAFF
.	TRBJ2-2	.	TRBV5-1	TGCGCCAGCAGCTTTGGACTGAACACCGGGGAGCTGTTTTTT	CASSFGLNTGELFF
.	TRBJ2-5	TRBD2	TRBV9	TGTGCCAGCAGCGTCAGTAGCGGGGAGCAAGAGACCCAGTACTTC	CASSVSSGEQETQYF
.	TRBJ2-3	.	TRBV11-2	TGTGCCAGCAGCTTTCGGCGGGGGCTGAGGGATACGCAGTATTTT	CASSFRRGLRDTQYF
.	TRBJ2-5	TRBD1	TRBV5-1	TGCGCCAGCAGCTTGGGGGACAGGGGGCTAACGACCCAGTACTTC	CASSLGDRGLTTQYF
.	TRBJ1-3	.	TRBV6-6	TGTGCCAGCACCATTTGGGCCCTCTCTGGAAACACCATATATTTT	CASTIWALSGNTIYF
.	TRBJ2-3	.	TRBV7-9	TGTGCCAGCAGCTTAATCGGAGGACGAGATACGCAGTATTTT	CASSLIGGRDTQYF
once	TRBJ2-2	.	TRBV9	TGTGCCAGCAGCGGGTCGTCTTCCTCCAGAACCGGGGAGCTGTTTTTT	CASSGSSSSRTGELFF
.	TRBJ2-2	.	TRBV11-3	TGTGCCAGCAGCTTAGAATCAGGAATCGGGGAGCTGTTTTTT	CASSLESGIGELFF
.	TRBJ1-1	.	TRBV19	TGTGCCAGTAAGTCCTGGGGGGGAAACACTGAAGCTTTCTTT	CASKSWGGNTEAFF
.	TRBJ2-7	.	TRBV6-5	TGTGCCAGCAGTTACGATGGCAGGGATACCGAGCAGTACTTC	CASSYDGRDTEQYF
.	TRBJ1-3	.	TRBV11-2	TGTGCCAGCAGCCCGGACGGGAGCTCTGGAAACACCATATATTTT	CASSPDGSSGNTIYF
.	TRBJ2-1	.	TRBV19	TGTGCCAGTAGGGACTACTACAATGAGCAGTTCTTC	CASRDYYNEQFF
.	TRBJ2-7	.	TRBV7-6	TGTGCCAGCAGCTTATTCAGGGAAAGCTCCTACGAGCAGTACTTC	CASSLFRESSYEQYF
once	TRBJ2-3	.	TRBV5-6	TGTGCCAGCAGCTCTCGCCTAGCGTATACAGATACGCAGTATTTT	CASSSRLAYTDTQYF
.	TRBJ1-6	.	TRBV5-6	TGTGCCAGCAGCTTGGGTGTGTTGAGCTCCTATAATTCACCCCTCCACTTT	CASSLGVLSSYNSPLHF
once	TRBJ2-7	.	TRBV27	TGTGCCAGCAGTTGGGTCCAGGGTAACTCCTACGAGCAGTACTTC	CASSWVQGNSYEQYF
once	TRBJ2-1	TRBD1	TRBV4-3	TGCGCCAGCAGCCTTGACAGGGGCCCCTACAATGAGCAGTTCTTC	CASSLDRGPYNEQFF
.	TRBJ2-5	TRBD2	TRBV9	TGTGCCAGCAGCGTAGGGGGGGGGCAAGAGACCCAGTACTTC	CASSVGGGQETQYF
.	TRBJ1-6	.	TRBV19	TGTGCCAGTAGTATCGCAGATTCACCCCTCCACTTT	CASSIADSPLHF
.	TRBJ1-6	.	TRBV6-1	TGTGCCAGCAGTGATACAGGGAGAAATTCACCCCTCCACTTT	CASSDTGRNSPLHF
.	TRBJ1-2	TRBD1	TRBV6-5	TGTGCCAGTGGGACAGGAAACTACAATTTCTATGGCTACACCTTC	CASGTGNYNFYGYTF
.	TRBJ1-1	.	TRBV4-1	TGCGCCAGCAGCCAAGATAGTTACAGAATGAACACTGAAGCTTTCTTT	CASSQDSYRMNTEAFF
once	TRBJ2-7	.	TRBV7-9	TGTGCCAGCAGCTTATCCGGGATCCACGAGCAGTACTTC	CASSLSGIHEQYF
.	TRBJ2-1	TRBD2	TRBV27	TGTGCCAGCCAGGGGATAGCGGGATACAATGAGCAGTTCTTC	CASQGIAGYNEQFF
.	TRBJ1-3	TRBD1	TRBV18	TGTGCCAGCTCACCTCGGACAGGGGGTGCTGGAAACACCATATATTTT	CASSPRTGGAGNTIYF
.	TRBJ2-5	.	TRBV5-6	TGTGCCAGCAGCTTGAATGAGGAGACCCAGTACTTC	CASSLNEETQYF
.	TRBJ1-2	.	TRBV4-1	TGCGCCAGCAGCCAAGGCCCCGGGACTGCCTTAGGCTACACCTTC	CASSQGPGTALGYTF
.	TRBJ2-7	TRBD1	TRBV7-8	TGTGCCAGCAGCCCCCACCGGGACAGAACCTACGAGCAGTACTTC	CASSPHRDRTYEQYF
few	TRBJ1-5	.	TRBV7-9	TGTGCCAGCAGCTCGGGAGACCTCTTGATAGAGGCCCAGCATTTT	CASSSGDLLIEAQHF
.	TRBJ2-2	.	TRBV4-1	TGCGCCAGCACCCTTTTGGGGCAGAACACCGGGGAGCTGTTTTTT	CASTLLGQNTGELFF
.	TRBJ2-7	TRBD1	TRBV7-9	TGTGCCAGCAGCTGGTTATCGGGACAGGGCTACGAGCAGTACTTC	CASSWLSGQGYEQYF
.	TRBJ2-3	TRBD1	TRBV5-1	TGCGCCAGCAGCTTGGGGCCCCAGGGGGGCACAGATACGCAGTATTTT	CASSLGPQGGTDTQYF
.	TRBJ1-2	.	TRBV5-4	TGTGCCAGCAGCTCGGTAAACGTCGTGGGCTACACCTTC	CASSSVNVVGYTF
.	TRBJ2-6	.	TRBV4-3	TGCGCCAGCAGCCAAGGCAGCGGCACCTCTGGGGCCAACGTCCTGACTTTC	CASSQGSGTSGANVLTF
few	TRBJ1-2	TRBD1	TRBV5-1	TGCGCCAGCAGCAGTACCGGGACAGGGGGCTTTGGCTACACCTTC	CASSSTGTGGFGYTF
.	TRBJ2-7	.	TRBV27	TGTGCCAGCAGTTTATCTCGGGGTAACGAGCAGTACTTC	CASSLSRGNEQYF
.	TRBJ2-5	TRBD2	TRBV4-3	TGCGCCAGCAGCCGGGCACGGGGGGGGGAGGAGACCCAGTACTTC	CASSRARGGEETQYF
.	TRBJ2-3	.	TRBV2	TGTGCCAGCAGTGAAGGAACAGGTTCGGATACGCAGTATTTT	CASSEGTGSDTQYF
.	TRBJ2-7	TRBD2	TRBV11-2	TGTGCCAGCAGCTTCCCCTTAGGGGAGCGGGGATCCTACGAGCAGTACTTC	CASSFPLGERGSYEQYF
.	TRBJ2-7	.	TRBV28	TGTGCCAGCAGTTTTTCCAGCTACGAGCAGTACTTC	CASSFSSYEQYF
.	TRBJ2-2	TRBD2	TRBV4-3	TGCGCCAGCAGCCAAGTCTTCAAGCGGGGGGCGGGCACCGGGGAGCTGTTTTTT	CASSQVFKRGAGTGELFF
.	TRBJ2-2	.	TRBV4-3	TGCGCCAGCAGCCAAGATAGTGGCGGGGGCCCTTCGGAGCTGTTTTTT	CASSQDSGGGPSELFF